The 5 T cell receptor beta chains in this list originate from one sample, sequenced in a study of blood T cell repertoires in COVID-19. Some clones are missing from TCRdb's copy, which holds only in-frame ones; the method was immunoSEQ multiplex PCR. The sample records around 150,000 clones, 86% being singletons. The sequenced sample was peripheral blood. These receptors were obtained from a man between 70 and 80 years old with acute or convalescent COVID-19.

The V and J genes are TRBV21-1 and TRBJ1-1. TRBV21-1 is annotated as a pseudogene. CDR3 size: 17 residues. The CDR3 region is CASSRPDNWGAVDEAFF. The CDR3 DNA reads as TGTGCCAGCAGCCGCCCCGATAACTGGGGAGCGGTTGATGAAGCTTTCTTT.

The chain carries TRBV18 and TRBJ2-3; 7 nucleotides agree with TRBD2. CDR1 is KGHSH and CDR2 is LQKENI in the germline V gene. J gave up 5 bases and V 5 bases, and 7 bases lay outside the gene matches. This CDR3 spans 14 amino acids. DNA of the CDR3: TGTGCCAGCTCATCGGGTCCGGGAGGAGATACGCAGTATTTT. Translating it yields CASSSGPGGDTQYF.

This clone came up once. The genes are TRBV9 and TRBJ2-7; TRBD1 agrees at 9 bases. The V and J ends lost 3 bases and 2 bases, in that order; junction bases with no gene match: 6. Germline CDR1 SGDLS, CDR2 YYNGEE. The CDR3 loop spans 15 amino acids. Here the CDR3 DNA reads TGTGCCAGCAGCGCCTACGGGACAGGGACCTACGAGCAGTACTTC. Protein: CASSAYGTGTYEQYF. Filled out from reference TRBV9 and TRBJ2-7, the complete variable domain reads DSGVTQTPKHLITATGQRVTLRCSPRSGDLSVYWYQQSLDQGLQFLIQYYNGEERAKGNILERFSAQQFPDLHSELNLSSLELGDSALYFCASSAYGTGTYEQYFGPGTRLTVT.

The J gene is TRBJ2-3, the V gene TRBV6-2 or TRBV6-3, with 14 bases identical to TRBD2. This CDR3 contains 17 residues. J was trimmed by 8 bases and V by 2 bases; bases with no gene match: 9. Germline CDR1 MNHEY, CDR2 SVGEGT. CDR3 protein: CASSYPGTSGRRVTQYF. The CDR3 DNA follows: TGTGCCAGCAGTTACCCCGGGACTAGCGGGAGAAGGGTTACGCAGTATTTT.

The chain links TRBV5-6 to TRBJ2-6; 7 bases are shared with TRBD2. CDR1 SGHDT and CDR2 YYEEEE come from the germline V gene. The CDR3 spans 17 residues. After removal of 1 base from V and 0 bases from J, the junction contained 4 bases not matched to a gene. For the CDR3, the DNA is TGTGCCAGCAGCTTGCGGGGACTAAACTCTGGGGCCAACGTCCTGACTTTC. Amino acids: CASSLRGLNSGANVLTF.